The 10 T cell receptor beta chains below come from one sample, sequenced in a study of T cell responses to AZD1222 COVID-19 vaccine. Assay used: immunoSEQ multiplex PCR; TCRdb lists only in-frame clones, some missing. The profile shows roughly 120,000 clones, over 75% of them singletons. The input for sequencing was peripheral blood, taken on day 0 of AZD1222 vaccination. The receptors were sampled from an adult in good health.

This clone appeared a single time. The chain uses TRBV5-8 and TRBJ1-2; TRBD1 matches 9 bases. Trimming took 5 bases from V and 6 from J; bases not matched to a gene: 5. CDR1 and CDR2 from the germline V gene are SGHTS and YDEGEE. The CDR3 is 13 amino acids. The CDR3 DNA sequence: TGTGCCAGCAGGAGCCGGGACAGGGATGGCTACACCTTC. Amino acid sequence: CASRSRDRDGYTF.

The CDR3 region is CASSIGLGYRTEAFF. The CDR3 nucleotides are TGTGCCAGTAGTATCGGTTTGGGGTATCGCACTGAAGCTTTCTTT. V gene TRBV19 combines with J gene TRBJ1-1; D remains ambiguous. Germline loops: CDR1 LNHDA, CDR2 SQIVND (reference sequence). V was cut by 3 bases and J by 4 bases, with 15 bases left in between. There are 15 residues in the CDR3.

This chain joins TRBV6-6 and TRBJ2-3, with 10 bases matching TRBD2. The germline V gene encodes CDR1 MNHNY and CDR2 SVGAGI (reference sequence). This CDR3 is 16 amino acids long. The J segment lost 6 bases and the V segment lost 5 bases, leaving 11 bases of the junction unmatched. The CDR3 here is CASSRSPSGGRDTQYF. The CDR3 coding sequence is TGTGCCAGCAGTCGATCCCCTAGCGGGGGACGTGATACGCAGTATTTT.

The V gene is TRBV21-1, the J gene TRBJ2-7; the D call of TRBD1 is as the table states it, not checked on the DNA. TRBV21-1 is classified as a pseudogene. This CDR3 is built from 15 residues. The CDR3 coding sequence is TGTGCCAGCAGCAAAGTCCACAGCCAAAACTACGAGCAGTACTTC. This encodes CASSKVHSQNYEQYF.

This clone was counted a single time. The V and J genes are TRBV29-1 and TRBJ2-3; D not resolved. The germline V gene has CDR1 SQVTM and CDR2 ANQGSEA. The CDR3 consists of 13 residues. Trimming removed 3 bases at V and 9 bases at J, with 16 bases between. The CDR3 DNA reads TGCAGCGTTGAGTCGACTGGAACATACACGCAGTATTTT. Protein product: CSVESTGTYTQYF.

The J gene is TRBJ1-1, the V gene TRBV7-3; D gene uncertain. V dropped 5 bases and J dropped 5 bases, with 12 bases sitting between them. There are 13 residues in the CDR3. Germline loops: CDR1 SGHTA, CDR2 FQGTGA. CDR3 sequence reads: CASSRGSGTEAFF. The CDR3 coding sequence is TGTGCCAGCAGCCGAGGGAGCGGTACTGAAGCTTTCTTT.

This chain joins TRBV7-3 and TRBJ1-2, with D perhaps TRBD1 (6 bases). Looked up from germline, CDR1 is SGHTA and CDR2 is FQGTGA. V lost 0 bases and J 8 bases, leaving 10 bases between the germline ends. The CDR3 spans 13 residues. This CDR3 reads CASSLTGGRGYTF. The CDR3 region has the DNA TGTGCCAGCAGCTTAACGGGGGGCCGCGGCTACACCTTC.

This clone was found once. V gene TRBV4-1 combines with J gene TRBJ1-2; D unclear. The V end lost 1 base, the J end lost 7 bases, and 13 bases lay between the germline ends. The CDR3 consists of 14 residues. The V gene's germline CDR1 is MGHRA and CDR2 YSYEKL. Written as DNA, the CDR3 is TGCGCCAGCAGCCAAGCTGGGAGGGTACTTGGCTACACCTTC. It encodes CASSQAGRVLGYTF.

V and J are TRBV6-5 and TRBJ2-7; D is possibly TRBD1 (5 bases). The CDR3 loop spans 13 amino acids. The germline CDR1 and CDR2 sequences are MNHEY and SVGAGI. The germline V and J ends were trimmed by 7 bases and 1 base, with 11 bases remaining between them. CDR3 region: CASTAGISYEQYF. In nucleotides, the CDR3 is TGTGCCAGCACTGCAGGGATATCCTACGAGCAGTACTTC.

This clone has only a few counts. The rearrangement links TRBV4-1 to TRBJ1-1, with 8 bases identical to TRBD1. CDR1 is MGHRA, CDR2 YSYEKL, per germline. Unmatched junction bases numbered 7, after V lost 1 base and J lost 3 bases. There are 16 residues in the CDR3. The CDR3 spells CASSQGQGYGDTEAFF. The CDR3 DNA is TGCGCCAGCAGCCAAGGACAGGGGTACGGGGACACTGAAGCTTTCTTT.